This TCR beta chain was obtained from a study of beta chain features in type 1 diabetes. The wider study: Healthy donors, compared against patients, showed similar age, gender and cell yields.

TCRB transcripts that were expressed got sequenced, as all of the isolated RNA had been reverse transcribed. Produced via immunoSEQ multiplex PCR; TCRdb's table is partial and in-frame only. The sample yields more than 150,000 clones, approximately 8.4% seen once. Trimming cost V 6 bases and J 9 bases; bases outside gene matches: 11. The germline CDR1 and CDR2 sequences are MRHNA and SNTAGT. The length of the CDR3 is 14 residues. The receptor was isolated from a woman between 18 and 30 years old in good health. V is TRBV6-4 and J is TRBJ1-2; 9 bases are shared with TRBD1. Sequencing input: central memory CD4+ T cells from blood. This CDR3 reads CASRPSGQGSSYTF. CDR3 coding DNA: TGTGCCAGCAGACCATCGGGACAGGGTAGCAGCTACACCTTC.